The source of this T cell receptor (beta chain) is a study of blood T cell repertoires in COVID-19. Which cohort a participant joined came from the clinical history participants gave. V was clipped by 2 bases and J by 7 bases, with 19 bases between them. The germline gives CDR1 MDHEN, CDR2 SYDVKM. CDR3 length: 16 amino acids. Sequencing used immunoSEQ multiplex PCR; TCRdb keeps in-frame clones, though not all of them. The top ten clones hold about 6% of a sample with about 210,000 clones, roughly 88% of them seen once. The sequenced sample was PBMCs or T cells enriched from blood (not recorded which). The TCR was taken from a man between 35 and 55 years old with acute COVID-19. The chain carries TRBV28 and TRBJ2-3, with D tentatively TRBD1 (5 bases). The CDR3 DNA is TGTGCCAGCAGTTTACATCCCGTGGCAGGGATGTATACGCAGTATTTT. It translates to CASSLHPVAGMYTQYF. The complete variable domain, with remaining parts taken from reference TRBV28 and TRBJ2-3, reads DVKVTQSSRYLVKRTGEKVFLECVQDMDHENMFWYRQDPGLGLRLIYFSYDVKMKEKGDIPEGYSVSREKKERFSLILESASTNQTSMYLCASSLHPVAGMYTQYFGPGTRLTVL.